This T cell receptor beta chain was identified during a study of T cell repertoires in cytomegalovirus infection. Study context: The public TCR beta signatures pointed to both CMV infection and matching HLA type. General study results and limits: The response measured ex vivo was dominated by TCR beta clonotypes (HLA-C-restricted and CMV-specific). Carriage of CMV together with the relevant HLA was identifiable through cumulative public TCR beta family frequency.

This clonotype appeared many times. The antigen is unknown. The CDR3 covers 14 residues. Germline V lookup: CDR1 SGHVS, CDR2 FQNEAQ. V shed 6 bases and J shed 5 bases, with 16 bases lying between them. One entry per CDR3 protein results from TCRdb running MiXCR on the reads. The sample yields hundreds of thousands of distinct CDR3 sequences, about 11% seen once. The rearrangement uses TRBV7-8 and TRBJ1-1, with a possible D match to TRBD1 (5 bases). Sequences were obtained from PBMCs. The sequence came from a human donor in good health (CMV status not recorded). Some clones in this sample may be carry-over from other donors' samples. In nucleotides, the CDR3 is TGTGCCAGCAGTTACGTCGAAGGGGAAACTGAAGCTTTCTTT. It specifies CASSYVEGETEAFF.